These 4 T cell receptor beta chains share one sample of origin, sequenced in a study of shared clonotypes between healthy human individuals. Using immunoSEQ multiplex PCR, the repertoire was profiled, and TCRdb retains in-frame clones only, with some absent. This sample has fewer than 600,000 clones; roughly three quarters occur once, and the top ten carry around 12%. Sequencing was done on a sample of PBMCs. All receptors derive from a woman in her thirties or forties in good health. Some clones in this sample may be carry-over from other donors' samples.

The CDR3 sequence is CASSQAGFNEQFF. The CDR3 DNA reads TGTGCCAGCTCACAAGCGGGATTCAATGAGCAGTTCTTC. The V call is TRBV18, the J call TRBJ2-1; 7 positions match TRBD2. Trimming cost V 4 bases and J 6 bases; bases outside gene matches: 3. The CDR3 contains 13 residues. The germline gives CDR1 KGHSH, CDR2 LQKENI.

This sequence joins TRBV7-2 and TRBJ1-5; TRBD1 matches 9 bases. Germline CDR1 SGHTA, CDR2 FQGNSA. Trimming removed 5 bases from V and 6 bases from J; junction bases left unmatched: 2. CDR3 length equals 13 residues. The CDR3 is CASSGTGTQPQHF. The CDR3 DNA is TGTGCCAGCAGCGGGACAGGGACTCAGCCCCAGCATTTT.

This clone was seen more than once but under ten times. Other DNA sequences within the sample encode an identical CDR3. The CDR3: CASSLSAGANTGELFF. The CDR3 nucleotides read TGTGCCAGCAGTTTATCGGCAGGTGCGAACACCGGGGAGCTGTTTTTT. J is TRBJ2-2 and V is TRBV27, with no clear D. Germline loops: CDR1 MNHEY, CDR2 SMNVEV (reference sequence). Between the trimmed V and J ends, which lost 0 bases and 0 bases, there was a span of 8 bases. This CDR3 has 16 amino acids.

This clone came up a few times. This chain joins TRBV28 and TRBJ2-1; 9 nucleotides match TRBD1. The CDR3 is made up of 14 amino acids. CDR1 is MDHEN, CDR2 SYDVKM, per germline. Trimming cost V 5 bases and J 9 bases; bases outside gene matches: 8. The CDR3 region is CASSPHRGLSEQFF. The CDR3 DNA is TGTGCCAGCAGTCCTCACAGGGGGCTAAGTGAGCAGTTCTTC. Full variable domain (missing parts from reference TRBV28 and TRBJ2-1): DVKVTQSSRYLVKRTGEKVFLECVQDMDHENMFWYRQDPGLGLRLIYFSYDVKMKEKGDIPEGYSVSREKKERFSLILESASTNQTSMYLCASSPHRGLSEQFFGPGTRLTVL.